One sample yielded the 31 T cell receptor beta chains listed below, sequenced in a study of T cell responses to AZD1222 COVID-19 vaccine. Profiling relied on immunoSEQ multiplex PCR, and the TCRdb table lists in-frame clones only, not all of them. In the table there are 150,000 to 180,000 clones, less than 90% of which are singletons. The sequenced sample was peripheral blood, obtained on day 0 of MenACWY control vaccination. The receptors were gathered from an adult in good health.

The chain has TRBV6-1 and TRBJ1-5; D remains unclear. CDR3 length equals 12 residues. Germline V CDR1 and CDR2: MNHNS, SASEGT. V was trimmed by 1 base and J by 4 bases, leaving 2 bases between them. This CDR3 reads CASSEVNQPQHF. CDR3 DNA: TGTGCCAGCAGTGAAGTGAATCAGCCCCAGCATTTT.

This chain joins TRBV5-1 and TRBJ1-1; possibly TRBD1 for D (5 bases). Trimming removed 4 bases at V and 5 bases at J, with 21 bases between. The germline V gene has CDR1 SGHRS and CDR2 YFSETQ. This CDR3 is 16 amino acids long. The CDR3 loop reads CASSLRKGTVVTEAFF. The CDR3 DNA reads as TGCGCCAGCAGCCTCCGGAAAGGGACCGTTGTTACTGAAGCTTTCTTT.

The chain links TRBV24-1 to TRBJ1-5; D gene uncertain. CDR1 and CDR2 from the germline V gene are KGHDR and SFDVKD. This CDR3 has 15 residues. V gave up 3 bases and J gave up 2 bases, with 10 bases separating them. The CDR3 here is CATSDPRRGNQPQHF. The CDR3 DNA reads as TGTGCCACCAGTGATCCCCGACGGGGCAATCAGCCCCAGCATTTT.

The rearrangement uses TRBV20-1 and TRBJ1-2; no clear D. This CDR3 has 9 amino acids. V lost 6 bases to trimming and J lost 5 bases, with 4 bases between them. From germline, CDR1 is DFQATT and CDR2 SNEGSKA (reference sequence). The CDR3 DNA follows: TGCAGTGCATCGTATGGCTACACCTTC. Residues: CSASYGYTF.

This clone was seen a handful of times. The chain recombines TRBV7-2 with TRBJ2-7; weak D call: TRBD2 (5 bases). The CDR3 length is 14 residues. Trimming stripped 5 bases from V and 7 bases from J, with 18 bases between. The germline gives CDR1 SGHTA, CDR2 FQGNSA. CDR3 residues: CASSQGRSPGEQYF. In DNA, the CDR3 is TGTGCCAGCAGCCAAGGACGTTCCCCGGGAGAGCAGTACTTC.

Turning to this clone: The same CDR3 is also encoded by other DNA sequences in this sample. The chain carries TRBV2 and TRBJ1-1, with a possible D match to TRBD1 (6 bases). Trimming left V 6 bases short and J 3 bases short, with 14 bases between. CDR1 and CDR2 from the germline V gene are SNHLY and FYNNEI. This CDR3 contains 14 residues. The CDR3 here is CASRGGRGDTEAFF. The CDR3 nucleotides read TGTGCCAGCAGAGGGGGGCGTGGGGACACTGAAGCTTTCTTT. Full variable domain (missing parts from reference TRBV2 and TRBJ1-1): EPEVTQTPSHQVTQMGQEVILRCVPISNHLYFYWYRQILGQKVEFLVSFYNNEISEKSEIFDDQFSVERPDGSNFTLKIRSTKLEDSAMYFCASRGGRGDTEAFFGQGTRLTVV.

In this sample, this clone turned up once. Written as DNA, the CDR3 is TGTGCCTGGACCGGGACAGGGGTTGCCGAGCAGTACTTC. This codes for CAWTGTGVAEQYF. The chain links TRBV30 to TRBJ2-7; 10 positions agree with TRBD1. Trimming took 4 bases from V and 6 from J; bases not matched to a gene: 6. Germline values: CDR1 GTSNPN, CDR2 SVGIG (reference sequence). The CDR3 totals 13 residues.

The chain combines TRBV27 with TRBJ2-5, with 8 nucleotides matching TRBD1. CDR3 length: 14 amino acids. The V gene end was trimmed by 0 bases and the J gene end by 5 bases; junction bases not matched to a gene: 2. Per germline, CDR1 MNHEY and CDR2 SMNVEV (reference sequence). CDR3 residues: CASSLSRGLETQYF. CDR3 nucleotide sequence: TGTGCCAGCAGTTTATCCAGGGGGCTGGAGACCCAGTACTTC.

The gene calls are TRBV6-5 and TRBJ1-5; TRBD1 matches at 9 bases. This CDR3 has 14 amino acids. With V trimmed by 6 bases and J by 5 bases, 5 bases remained unmatched. CDR1 and CDR2 from the germline V gene are MNHEY and SVGAGI. The CDR3 reads CASRGGQGYQPQHF. CDR3 in DNA: TGTGCCAGCAGGGGGGGACAGGGATATCAGCCCCAGCATTTT.

This clone was counted at least ten times. The same CDR3 arises from other DNA sequences in this sample as well. CDR3 region: CASSRTTGELFF. The CDR3 DNA follows: TGTGCCAGCAGTCGGACCACCGGGGAGCTGTTTTTT. V usage is TRBV6-5 and J usage is TRBJ2-2; D not resolved. The germline V and J ends were trimmed by 5 bases and 4 bases, with 5 bases remaining between them. The germline gives CDR1 MNHEY, CDR2 SVGAGI. CDR3 length equals 12 residues.

The chain joins TRBV5-1 to TRBJ1-5; possibly TRBD1 for D (5 bases). The length of the CDR3 is 15 residues. CDR1 is SGHRS, CDR2 YFSETQ, per germline. The V end was cut by 0 bases, the J end by 4 bases, with 11 bases between. The CDR3 bases are TGCGCCAGCAGCTTGGCTGACAGTCTGAATCAGCCCCAGCATTTT. Residues: CASSLADSLNQPQHF.

The chain couples TRBV6-5 to TRBJ2-5; 7 nucleotides agree with TRBD1. Germline V gives CDR1 MNHEY, CDR2 SVGAGI. V lost 6 bases and J lost 2; bases outside the gene matches: 9. The CDR3 runs to 15 residues. The CDR3: CASSPTGSEQETQYF. CDR3 bases: TGTGCCAGCAGCCCGACAGGGTCTGAACAAGAGACCCAGTACTTC.

This clone was picked up one time. The rearrangement uses TRBV18 and TRBJ2-7; 7 bases line up with TRBD2. The CDR3 runs to 14 residues. Germline V gives CDR1 KGHSH, CDR2 LQKENI. V was clipped by 6 bases and J by 12 bases; unmatched bases: 17. The CDR3 protein is CASSPIDQRDSWYF. CDR3 DNA sequence: TGTGCCAGCTCGCCCATCGACCAGCGGGACTCCTGGTACTTC.

The chain carries TRBV14 and TRBJ2-1, with unresolved D. The CDR3 consists of 14 residues. Germline-derived CDR1 and CDR2 are SGHDN and FVKESK. Trimming left V 4 bases short and J 1 base short, with 8 bases between. The CDR3 region has the DNA TGTGCCAGCAGCCCTGTTGGGTCCTACAATGAGCAGTTCTTC. It encodes CASSPVGSYNEQFF. Complete variable domain (other parts from reference TRBV14 and TRBJ2-1): EAGVTQFPSHSVIEKGQTVTLRCDPISGHDNLYWYRRVMGKEIKFLLHFVKESKQDESGMPNNRFLAERTGGTYSTLKVQPAELEDSGVYFCASSPVGSYNEQFFGPGTRLTVL.

The chain combines TRBV19 with TRBJ2-1; 8 bases match TRBD1. The length of the CDR3 is 16 residues. The V segment lost 5 bases and the J segment 7 bases; nucleotides outside the gene matches: 13. Germline CDR1 and CDR2: LNHDA and SQIVND (reference sequence). The CDR3 loop reads CASSGTGGNSFNEQFF. The CDR3 nucleotides are TGTGCCAGTAGTGGCACAGGGGGTAACAGCTTTAATGAGCAGTTCTTC.

V gene TRBV9 combines with J gene TRBJ2-5, with 9 bases aligning to TRBD2. Germline values: CDR1 SGDLS, CDR2 YYNGEE. The CDR3 runs 16 residues. The V gene end was trimmed by 0 bases and the J gene end by 1 base; junction bases not matched to a gene: 4. The chain's CDR3 is CASSVGGGGGQETQYF. The CDR3 nucleotides are TGTGCCAGCAGCGTAGGTGGCGGGGGGGGCCAAGAGACCCAGTACTTC.

The chain combines TRBV10-3 with TRBJ1-3, with D maybe TRBD1 (5 bases). Trimming stripped 7 bases from V and 0 bases from J, with 10 bases between. CDR3 length: 14 residues. CDR1 is ENHRY, CDR2 SYGVKD, per germline. The CDR3 DNA follows: TGTGCCATCAACCGGCAGGGCTCTGGAAACACCATATATTTT. This codes for CAINRQGSGNTIYF.

This sequence joins TRBV20-1 and TRBJ1-4, with 7 bases lining up with TRBD1. V lost 3 bases, J lost 4 bases, and 8 bases stayed unmatched. The CDR3 runs to 15 residues. The germline V gene encodes CDR1 DFQATT and CDR2 SNEGSKA (reference sequence). CDR3 residues: CSASTQGGHNEKLFF. CDR3 nucleotides: TGCAGTGCTAGTACGCAGGGGGGACATAATGAAAAACTGTTTTTT.

The genes are TRBV5-1 and TRBJ1-2; no clear D. This CDR3 region has 16 residues. V dropped 0 bases and J dropped 4 bases, with 16 bases sitting between them. The V gene's germline CDR1 is SGHRS and CDR2 YFSETQ. The CDR3 here is CASSLAPPASGYGYTF. Here the CDR3 DNA reads TGCGCCAGCAGCTTGGCTCCGCCAGCCAGCGGCTATGGCTACACCTTC.

The chain carries TRBV25-1 and TRBJ1-2, with a possible D match to TRBD1 (5 bases). The CDR3 consists of 15 residues. Trimming stripped 1 base from V and 2 bases from J, with 11 bases between. CDR1 and CDR2 (germline): MGHDK, SYGVNS. The CDR3 DNA sequence: TGTGCCAGCAGTGAATCGCTAGGGGACAACTATGGCTACACCTTC. This sequence encodes CASSESLGDNYGYTF.

The V call is TRBV6-5, the J call TRBJ2-1, with D possibly TRBD1 on 5 matching bases. This CDR3 region has 15 residues. Germline V gene sequence: CDR1 MNHEY, CDR2 SVGAGI. The V gene lost 6 bases and the J gene lost 0 bases, with 12 bases spanning the gap. The CDR3 loop is CASRVDRVSYNEQFF. The DNA of the CDR3 is TGTGCCAGCAGAGTCGACAGAGTCTCCTACAATGAGCAGTTCTTC.

V gene TRBV7-9 combines with J gene TRBJ1-2; D gene unclear. Between the trimmed V and J ends, which lost 5 bases and 8 bases, there was a span of 15 bases. Germline-derived CDR1 and CDR2 are SEHNR and FQNEAQ (reference sequence). The length of the CDR3 is 13 residues. CDR3: CASSLPGPVGYTF. CDR3 nucleotide sequence: TGTGCCAGCAGCCTACCGGGTCCTGTGGGCTACACCTTC.

This chain joins TRBV5-4 and TRBJ1-4; 8 positions agree with TRBD1. CDR1 and CDR2 (germline): SGHNT, YYREEE (reference sequence). V shed 4 bases and J 3 bases; nucleotides not matched to a gene: 2. The CDR3 has 14 amino acids. The CDR3 loop is CASSRQGPNEKLFF. CDR3 nucleotide sequence: TGTGCCAGCAGCCGACAGGGGCCTAATGAAAAACTGTTTTTT.

The chain couples TRBV6-2 or TRBV6-3 to TRBJ2-7; D gene uncertain. CDR1 is MNHEY, CDR2 SVGEGT, per germline. The CDR3 spans 12 residues. The V and J ends lost 2 bases and 6 bases respectively, with 8 bases between them. The chain's CDR3 is CASSYGSGEQYV. The CDR3 DNA is TGTGCCAGCAGTTACGGATCAGGCGAGCAGTACGTC.

The chain has TRBV19 and TRBJ1-3; the D is unclear. This CDR3 spans 16 amino acids. V lost 3 bases and J lost 3, with 15 bases in between. CDR1 and CDR2 from the germline V gene are LNHDA and SQIVND (reference sequence). The CDR3 loop reads CASSIPSGTGGNTIYF. In DNA, the CDR3 is TGTGCCAGTAGTATCCCCTCGGGAACGGGTGGAAACACCATATATTTT.

This chain joins TRBV5-4 and TRBJ1-3, with D perhaps matching TRBD1 (5 bases). Germline V gives CDR1 SGHNT, CDR2 YYREEE (reference sequence). The CDR3 spans 15 residues. Trimming stripped 3 bases from V and 3 bases from J, with 13 bases between. Here the CDR3 reads CASSSWGSVGNTIYF. The DNA of the CDR3 is TGTGCCAGCAGCTCTTGGGGCAGCGTTGGAAACACCATATATTTT.

The chain links TRBV19 to TRBJ2-7; a weak D match, TRBD2 (5 bases). The CDR3 has 14 amino acids. The V end was cut by 4 bases, the J end by 8 bases, with 18 bases between. The V gene's germline CDR1 is LNHDA and CDR2 SQIVND (reference sequence). The CDR3 bases are TGTGCCAGTAGTACTCGGAAGAACGGGGAGAAGCAGTACTTC. It is translated as CASSTRKNGEKQYF.

The rearrangement links TRBV7-9 to TRBJ1-3; D perhaps matches TRBD1 (5 bases). The CDR3 runs to 15 residues. With 5 bases removed from V and 2 bases from J, the gap between germline ends came to 13 bases. The germline CDR1 and CDR2 sequences are SEHNR and FQNEAQ (reference sequence). CDR3: CASSQLRDAGNTIYF. CDR3 nucleotides: TGTGCCAGCAGCCAGCTCAGGGACGCTGGAAACACCATATATTTT.

V is TRBV10-3 and J is TRBJ1-2; TRBD1 is a possible D gene (6 bases). The CDR3 totals 15 residues. Germline CDR1 reads ENHRY; CDR2 reads SYGVKD. Trimming took off 5 bases at V and 6 bases at J, with 19 bases between the two ends. CDR3 protein: CAISTTGTRTDGYTF. The CDR3, as DNA: TGTGCCATCAGTACTACAGGGACTCGGACTGATGGCTACACCTTC.

This clone was observed a handful of times. V gene TRBV9 combines with J gene TRBJ2-7, with D possibly matching TRBD2 (6 bases). V lost 9 bases and J 7 bases, leaving 23 bases between the germline ends. The germline CDR1 and CDR2 sequences are SGDLS and YYNGEE. This CDR3 contains 14 residues. CDR3 residues: CATGRRVSSGEQYV. CDR3 DNA sequence: TGTGCCACCGGGCGGAGGGTCTCATCGGGAGAGCAGTACGTC.

The chain carries TRBV9 and TRBJ2-7; possible D gene TRBD2, 5 bases. This CDR3 has 16 amino acids. The V gene lost 4 bases and the J gene lost 3 bases, with 20 bases spanning the gap. The germline V gene encodes CDR1 SGDLS and CDR2 YYNGEE. Here the CDR3 DNA reads TGTGCCAGCAGCCGAGGGTGGGCCTCCGGCGACTACGAGCAGTACTTC. It yields the protein CASSRGWASGDYEQYF. The variable domain in full, completed from reference TRBV9 and TRBJ2-7, reads DSGVTQTPKHLITATGQRVTLRCSPRSGDLSVYWYQQSLDQGLQFLIQYYNGEERAKGNILERFSAQQFPDLHSELNLSSLELGDSALYFCASSRGWASGDYEQYFGPGTRLTVT.